The 10 T cell receptor beta chains given below trace back to one sample, sequenced in a study of human T cells and chemical hapten exposure (dated by TCRdb to about 2021). Per the publication, the time point label means: patch test 3, about 24 weeks after DPC sensitization. The treatment or condition label on this specimen signifies: therapeutic diphenylcyclopropenone sensitization with weekly scalp DPC. Libraries were built with RACE. The sequencer listed for this sample is NextSeq 500. The public reads were run again by TCRdb, first through fastp at Q25 and then through MiXCR, and only productive beta chains were kept. Rows matching on CDR3 protein sequence are summarized as one entry with the most common DNA and genes. Within this sample are 150,000 to 200,000 distinct CDR3 sequences, with around a quarter of them counted one time only. Clones ranked in the top ten supply approximately 2.3% of the sample.

The sequenced sample was whole blood, obtained in connection with sensitization to the hapten diphenylcyclopropenone (DPC). Receptors were obtained from a young woman with alopecia areata. Some clones in this sample may be carry-over from other donors' samples.

The CDR3 sequence is CSVEMYTEAFF. CDR3 nucleotide sequence: TGCAGCGTTGAAATGTACACTGAAGCTTTCTTT. V and J are TRBV29-1 and TRBJ1-1; D ambiguous. Germline CDR1 and CDR2: SQVTM and ANQGSEA. V was trimmed by 2 bases and J by 3 bases, leaving 4 bases between them. The CDR3 loop spans 11 amino acids.

This rearrangement joins TRBV5-1 to TRBJ2-2, with TRBD2 matching over 10 bases. Trimming at V came to 2 bases and at J to 5 bases, leaving 6 bases not matched to a gene. The germline gives CDR1 SGHRS, CDR2 YFSETQ. This CDR3 is built from 16 residues. The CDR3 bases are TGCGCCAGCAGCTTTACTAGCGGGACGGGGACCGGGGAGCTGTTTTTT. Its translation: CASSFTSGTGTGELFF.

This clonotype was seen repeatedly, ten times or more. The CDR3 coding sequence is TGCGCCAGCAGCGGGGACAGTCCGTACGAGCAGTACTTC. This gives the protein CASSGDSPYEQYF. The rearrangement links TRBV5-1 to TRBJ2-7; 7 nucleotides agree with TRBD1. Germline trimming cut 4 bases from V and 4 bases from J; bases unmatched to any gene: 5. The germline CDR1 and CDR2 sequences are SGHRS and YFSETQ. This CDR3 is 13 amino acids long.

This clonotype showed up many times. The chain recombines TRBV20-1 with TRBJ1-1; D is ambiguous. The germline V gene has CDR1 DFQATT and CDR2 SNEGSKA (reference sequence). Between the trimmed V and J ends, which lost 6 bases and 3 bases, there was a span of 8 bases. The CDR3 length is 11 residues. The CDR3 loop is CSALEDTEAFF. The CDR3 DNA is TGCAGTGCGCTGGAGGACACTGAAGCTTTCTTT.

The chain couples TRBV5-4 to TRBJ2-5; TRBD1 might be the D (6 bases). The CDR3 consists of 15 residues. Germline-derived CDR1 and CDR2 are SGHNT and YYREEE (reference sequence). V lost 4 bases and J 5 bases, leaving 18 bases between the germline ends. CDR3 protein: CASSTRGGRKETQYF. The CDR3 region has the DNA TGTGCCAGCAGCACCAGGGGTGGAAGAAAGGAGACCCAGTACTTC.

The chain combines TRBV7-2 with TRBJ2-1, with D unresolved. Germline CDR1 and CDR2: SGHTA and FQGNSA. V shed 7 bases and J shed 6 bases, with 7 bases lying between them. The CDR3 totals 11 residues. The CDR3 coding sequence is TGTGCCAGCAACGGGCTCAATGAGCAGTTCTTC. Its translation: CASNGLNEQFF.

The chain joins TRBV20-1 to TRBJ1-4, with D maybe TRBD1 (5 bases). CDR1 and CDR2 from the germline V gene are DFQATT and SNEGSKA (reference sequence). The CDR3 is made up of 13 amino acids. Trimming pared 2 bases from V and 8 bases from J, leaving 12 bases between. CDR3 sequence reads: CSARPLTEEKLFF. CDR3 nucleotide sequence: TGCAGTGCTAGACCGCTGACAGAAGAAAAACTGTTTTTT.

This clonotype appeared a few times. This chain links TRBV27 with TRBJ2-7, with TRBD2 matching over 15 bases. The CDR3 is made up of 15 amino acids. The V gene end was trimmed by 6 bases and the J gene end by 4 bases; junction bases not matched to a gene: 4. The germline V gene has CDR1 MNHEY and CDR2 SMNVEV (reference sequence). Here the CDR3 DNA reads TGTGCCAGCAGGCCAGGACTAGCGGGAGGGTACGAGCAGTACTTC. As protein: CASRPGLAGGYEQYF.

The chain is built from TRBV5-5 and TRBJ2-7, with 10 bases matching TRBD2. The CDR3 length is 16 residues. In germline, CDR1 is SGHKS, CDR2 YYEKEE (reference sequence). J lost 3 bases, V lost 2 bases, and 8 bases had no gene match. CDR3 residues: CASSLRAGGALYEQYF. The CDR3 region has the DNA TGTGCCAGCAGCTTACGAGCGGGGGGGGCCCTCTACGAGCAGTACTTC.

This rearrangement joins TRBV12-3 or TRBV12-4 to TRBJ1-2; 12 bases are shared with TRBD1. CDR3 length equals 17 residues. The trim removed 3 bases at V and 2 bases at J, leaving 7 bases unmatched. CDR3 protein: CASSFFRDRGHNYGYTF. CDR3 coding DNA: TGTGCCAGCAGTTTTTTTAGGGACAGGGGGCACAACTATGGCTACACCTTC.